The source of this T cell receptor beta chain is a study of T cells in Graves' hyperthyroidism and ophthalmopathy (dated by TCRdb to between 2018 and 2021). Background for the entire study: Peripheral blood was sampled at the time of initial diagnosis, prior to any treatment. TCR V-J signatures able to tell the groups apart were searched for in a discovery cohort of some 100 patients, of whom roughly 42 had Graves' ophthalmopathy and 57 had stable Graves' hyperthyroidism. Whether ophthalmopathy could be predicted prospectively was tested in an independent validation cohort made up of roughly 19 hyperthyroidism patients plus 17 patients who later progressed to ophthalmopathy. For training and testing, the 95 to 100 patients in the discovery cohort were randomly divided in a 7:3 ratio. The study also compared thyroid tissue and blood T-cell repertoires from several Graves' hyperthyroidism patients. After blood sampling, hyperthyroidism patients were treated with methimazole at a starting dose of 30 mg daily, and ophthalmopathy patients were treated with high-dose intravenous methylprednisolone. The paper describes TCR Vbeta CDR3 sequencing of 135 peripheral blood samples, made up of around 41 ophthalmopathy patients, around 78 hyperthyroidism patients and about 17 progressor patients.

Hyperthyroidism patients were aged 18 to 65 years and newly diagnosed, with disease duration of less than 2 months. The study excluded patients with uncontrolled infections, other autoimmune diseases, pregnancy or lactation. Diagnoses were established on the basis of clinical symptoms, serum thyroxine and TRAb, thyroid ultrasound, and orbital computed tomography. Blood from progressor patients was collected at the time of first diagnosis with hyperthyroidism, before any ophthalmopathy symptoms had appeared. PBMCs were separated from about 10 ml of fresh peripheral blood using Ficoll-Paque density gradient centrifugation. Patients classed as progressors first received a Graves' hyperthyroidism diagnosis and then went on to develop ophthalmopathy during follow-up. Trizol reagent was used to extract total RNA, and RNA quality was then checked on an Agilent 2100 Bioanalyzer. TCR beta CDR3 regions were amplified from RNA transcripts. The TCR CDR3 was subjected to a first round of RT-PCR using the HTBI primer set and the Qiagen OneStep RT-PCR kit. Libraries were constructed in a second round of multiplex PCR, after which size selection and purification were carried out. Sequencing of the libraries was done on an Illumina HiSeq2000 using paired-end 100 bp reads. For the original study's pipeline: SOAPnuke was used to process the raw data, with reads discarded if the reads contained adapters or uncalled bases, had a mean Phred below 15, or lacked an exact constant-primer or identifier match. COPE v1.2.5 was used to merge the high-quality paired reads, and each unique nucleotide sequence was defined as a clonotype. MiTCR v1.1 was used to align the clonotypes against IMGT TRBV, TRBD and TRBJ reference segments. The analysis was restricted to V-J combinations with a frequency above 0.0001, which together covered roughly 99% of the repertoires. A TCS score was defined as the ratio between F50 (clonal expansion) and ExV (chaos), using BLOSUM62-based TCRdist between CDR3 peptides within each V-J. Welch's t-statistics and random forest reduced just over 500 V-J features to roughly 13, which were used in a naive Bayes classifier (R e1071). Starting from the raw public reads, TCRdb applied fastp trimming at Q25, assembled clones with MiXCR and retained in-frame beta chains. Each record represents a unique CDR3 protein, reported with the most common genes and DNA among its rows. The V and J calls were not made by the authors but by TCRdb's processing. The sample table contains about 280,000 distinct CDR3 sequences; only one count was recorded for 25% to 30% of them. Clones ranked in the top ten supply more than 25% of the sample.

This clonotype was seen ten or more times. This clone's antigen is unknown. Within one base of it there is no much larger clone, and no base qualities were kept. The CDR1 and CDR2 encoded by the germline V gene are SGHDN and FVKESK. V loses 4 bases of germline sequence and J loses 0 bases, and the interval between the two ends is 6 bases. There are 13 amino acids in the CDR3, from cysteine to phenylalanine inclusive. Here the CDR3 DNA is all that survives: 39 bases in frame from base 1. Summary of the overall study and its limitations: A model built on a 13 V-J signature distinguished ophthalmopathy from stable hyperthyroidism, reaching around 90% sensitivity and 81.08% specificity in cross-validation and 80%/75% in testing. Sample size was not statistically predetermined, and blinding of investigators to group allocation was not performed. In validation, the model predicted progression to ophthalmopathy with over 60% sensitivity and 72% to 85% specificity, a median of approximately 6.5 months before onset. Most expanded thyroid clonotypes (frequency above 0.001) were also detected in blood, a finding suggesting that blood repertoires may reflect thyroid immune responses.

This TCR was sampled from a middle-aged man with Graves' hyperthyroidism that later progressed to Graves' ophthalmopathy. The sequence joins TRBV14 to TRBJ1-2; the D gene cannot be resolved reliably. Sample: blood. The nucleotide sequence reads as follows: TGTGCCAGCAGCCCTTTTTCTAACTATGGCTACACCTTC. This yields the protein CASSPFSNYGYTF. Reference TRBV14 and TRBJ1-2 proteins supply the regions before and after the CDR3; the full variable domain is: EAGVTQFPSHSVIEKGQTVTLRCDPISGHDNLYWYRRVMGKEIKFLLHFVKESKQDESGMPNNRFLAERTGGTYSTLKVQPAELEDSGVYFCASSPFSNYGYTFGSGTRLTVV.